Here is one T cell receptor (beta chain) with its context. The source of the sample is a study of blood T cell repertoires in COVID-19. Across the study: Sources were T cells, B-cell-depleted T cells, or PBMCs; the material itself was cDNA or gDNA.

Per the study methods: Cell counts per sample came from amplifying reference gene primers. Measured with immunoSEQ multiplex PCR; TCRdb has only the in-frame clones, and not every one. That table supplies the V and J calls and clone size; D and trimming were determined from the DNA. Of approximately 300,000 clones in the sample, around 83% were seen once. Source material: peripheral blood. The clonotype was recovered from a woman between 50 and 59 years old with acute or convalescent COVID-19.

The CDR3 reads CASAGGVPQEQFF. The CDR3 nucleotides are TGTGCCAGCGCTGGGGGGGTCCCACAGGAGCAGTTCTTC. The genes are TRBV11-2 and TRBJ2-1, with 7 bases aligning to TRBD2. The V and J ends lost 8 bases and 10 bases, in that order; junction bases with no gene match: 11. This CDR3 spans 13 amino acids. In germline, CDR1 is SGHAT, CDR2 FQNNGV.